What follows is one T cell receptor (beta chain) and its context. Data came from immunoSEQ multiplex PCR; TCRdb stores just in-frame clones and leaves some out. The sample shows some 35,000 clones, around 82% of them seen only once. The entry originates in a study of blood T cell repertoires in COVID-19. This CDR3 contains 16 residues. Trimming cost V 1 base and J 2 bases; bases outside gene matches: 6. Germline lookup yields CDR1 LGHDT and CDR2 YNNKEL (reference sequence). The chain employs TRBV3-1 (or the pseudogene TRBV3-2) and TRBJ2-5, with 8 bases fitting TRBD2. This receptor was taken from a man aged 80 or over with active or convalescent COVID-19. Material: peripheral blood. CDR3 sequence reads: CASSQGLAGMQETQYF. CDR3 bases: TGTGCCAGCAGCCAAGGGCTAGCGGGCATGCAAGAGACCCAGTACTTC.